Presented here are 26 T cell receptor beta chains from one specimen sequenced in a study of regulatory T cells in long-lasting Graves disease. Regarding time point: newly diagnosed GD, antithyroid drugs for less than 3 months. With RNA extracted from PBMCs as input, the TCR library was made. To make TCR beta libraries, researchers used iRepertoire HTBI primers and Arm-PCR of CDR3 regions. TCRdb ran MiXCR on the multiplex PCR reads and lists one entry per CDR3 protein. The repertoire holds more than 450,000 distinct CDR3 sequences, with roughly 16% as singletons. These data were likewise used in another study, on T cells in Graves' hyperthyroidism and ophthalmopathy.

The sequencing here drew on peripheral blood mononuclear cells (PBMCs), taken at new diagnosis, from a patient treated with antithyroid drugs. The receptors were sampled from a man aged 35-49 years with Graves disease.

This clonotype was seen more than once but under ten times. A clone one base away is much larger, so this may be a read error. The chain combines TRBV7-8 with TRBJ2-2; 7 bases are shared with TRBD1. J lost 5 bases, V lost 5 bases, and 11 bases had no gene match. Looked up from germline, CDR1 is SGHVS and CDR2 is FQNEAQ. The CDR3 covers 16 residues. This CDR3 is CASSHDHRGSTGELFF. The CDR3 bases are TGTGCCAGCAGCCACGATCACAGGGGAAGTACCGGGGAGCTGTTTTTT.

This clonotype was detected a few times. The V gene is TRBV12-3 or TRBV12-4, the J gene TRBJ2-1; D may match TRBD1 or TRBD2 (5 bases each). V lost 6 bases and J lost 7, with 10 bases in between. The CDR3 is made up of 12 amino acids. CDR3 sequence: CASSRRENEQFF. CDR3 in DNA: TGTGCCAGCAGCCGCAGGGAGAATGAGCAGTTCTTC.

The table lists this clonotype with many counts. The chain has TRBV12-3 or TRBV12-4 and TRBJ2-7, with D perhaps matching TRBD2 (5 bases). V was cut by 6 bases and J by 2 bases, with 17 bases left in between. The CDR3 sequence is 15 residues long. The CDR3 nucleotides are TGTGCCAGCAGCCCTCTCGGTAGCGCTACCTACGAGCAGTACTTC. This codes for CASSPLGSATYEQYF.

Many counts were recorded for this clonotype. This chain uses TRBV12-3 or TRBV12-4 with TRBJ2-4; TRBD1 agrees at 9 bases. The CDR3 loop spans 14 amino acids. Germline trimming cut 2 bases from V and 7 bases from J; bases unmatched to any gene: 3. Here the CDR3 reads CASSLWDRVNIQYF. The CDR3 DNA reads as TGTGCCAGCAGTTTATGGGACAGGGTGAACATTCAGTACTTC.

This clonotype was recorded many times. The J gene is TRBJ2-1, the V gene TRBV5-1; no reliable D call. Germline loops: CDR1 SGHRS, CDR2 YFSETQ. The CDR3 has 14 amino acids. The ends were cut back, 0 bases at V and 6 bases at J, with 10 bases in the middle. The CDR3 DNA reads as TGCGCCAGCAGCTTGGGGGTAGATATCAATGAGCAGTTCTTC. This encodes CASSLGVDINEQFF.

The chain combines TRBV28 with TRBJ2-7; 7 bases agree with TRBD1. After removal of 2 bases from V and 10 bases from J, the junction contained 11 bases not matched to a gene. Germline values: CDR1 MDHEN, CDR2 SYDVKM. The CDR3 length is 14 residues. The chain's CDR3 is CASSLLTGDLGQYF. The CDR3 DNA reads as TGTGCCAGCAGTTTACTCACAGGGGATTTGGGCCAGTACTTC.

Comments on this clonotype: This may be a read error: a much more frequent sequence differs by one nucleotide. The rearrangement joins TRBV3-1 to TRBJ2-7; no clear D. The CDR3 is made up of 14 amino acids. CDR1 is LGHDT, CDR2 YNNKEL, per germline (reference sequence). CDR3 protein: CASSQDDLSYKQYF. CDR3 DNA sequence: TGTGCCAGCAGCCAAGACGACCTCTCCTACAAGCAGTACTTC.

This clonotype was seen many times. The V gene is TRBV2, the J gene TRBJ2-3; D gene uncertain. This CDR3 has 14 amino acids. V was cut by 1 base and J by 6 bases, with 11 bases left in between. Germline V CDR1 and CDR2: SNHLY, FYNNEI. This CDR3 is CASSEGRVADTQYF. CDR3 bases: TGTGCCAGCAGTGAAGGTCGGGTCGCGGATACGCAGTATTTT.

Note on this clonotype: A much bigger clone sits one base away, suggesting this may be a read error. The chain recombines TRBV7-2 with TRBJ2-3; 14 nucleotides align to TRBD2. The ends lost 5 bases at V and 4 bases at J; junction bases unmatched: 5. The CDR3 runs 16 residues. The germline V gene has CDR1 SGHTA and CDR2 FQGNSA. CDR3 sequence (DNA): TGTGCCAGCAGCAGACTAGCGGGAGGGCCGGCAGATACGCAGTATTTT. The encoded protein is CASSRLAGGPADTQYF.

V usage is TRBV30 and J usage is TRBJ1-2, with 7 bases identical to TRBD1. This CDR3 comprises 14 residues. V lost 1 base to trimming and J lost 6 bases; unmatched junction nucleotides: 8. Looked up from germline, CDR1 is GTSNPN and CDR2 is SVGIG (reference sequence). CDR3 sequence: CAWSAGTVGDGYTF. CDR3 coding DNA: TGTGCCTGGAGTGCCGGGACAGTCGGGGATGGCTACACCTTC.

Only a few counts were recorded for this clonotype. This chain joins TRBV19 and TRBJ2-5; 7 bases agree with TRBD1. The CDR3 loop spans 14 amino acids. The J segment lost 2 bases and the V segment lost 3 bases, leaving 3 bases of the junction unmatched. Germline CDR1 is LNHDA and CDR2 is SQIVND (reference sequence). The CDR3 spells CASSITGVQETQYF. The DNA for the CDR3 is TGTGCCAGTAGTATCACAGGGGTGCAAGAGACCCAGTACTTC.

This clonotype was found many times. This rearrangement joins TRBV3-1 to TRBJ2-7; D unclear. CDR3 length: 12 amino acids. The V end was cut by 4 bases, the J end by 7 bases, with 11 bases between. Germline CDR1 LGHDT, CDR2 YNNKEL (reference sequence). The CDR3 DNA reads as TGTGCCAGCAGCCTCGTAGACTCAGAGCAGTACTTC. Its protein is CASSLVDSEQYF.

This clonotype was detected ten times or more. The chain uses TRBV28 and TRBJ2-7; TRBD1 agrees at 7 bases. Germline V lookup: CDR1 MDHEN, CDR2 SYDVKM. Trimming at V came to 6 bases and at J to 6 bases, leaving 5 bases not matched to a gene. The CDR3 has 12 amino acids. CDR3 in DNA: TGTGCCAGCAGCTTACAGGGGCGCGAGCAGTACTTC. The encoded protein is CASSLQGREQYF.

This clonotype was seen repeatedly, ten times or more. The chain uses TRBV11-3 and TRBJ2-1; D is unresolved. This CDR3 region has 13 residues. Trimming pared 5 bases from V and 2 bases from J, leaving 7 bases between. CDR1 SGHNT and CDR2 YENEEA come from the germline V gene. The CDR3 is CASSLNTYNEQFF. For the CDR3, the DNA is TGTGCCAGCAGCCTCAATACCTACAATGAGCAGTTCTTC. The variable domain in full, completed from reference TRBV11-3 and TRBJ2-1, reads EAGVVQSPRYKIIEKKQPVAFWCNPISGHNTLYWYLQNLGQGPELLIRYENEEAVDDSQLPKDRFSAERLKGVDSTLKIQPAELGDSAVYLCASSLNTYNEQFFGPGTRLTVL.

This clonotype was observed at least ten times. V is TRBV30 and J is TRBJ1-2; D possibly corresponds to TRBD1 (5 bases). The V gene lost 0 bases and the J gene lost 7 bases, with 9 bases spanning the gap. CDR3 length: 12 amino acids. CDR1 is GTSNPN and CDR2 is SVGIG in the germline V gene (reference sequence). This chain's CDR3 is CAWSVGDAGYTF. The CDR3 DNA follows: TGTGCCTGGAGTGTGGGGGACGCTGGCTACACCTTC.

This clonotype was counted ten times or more. V gene TRBV7-9 combines with J gene TRBJ2-5; D assignment may be TRBD1 or TRBD2 (5 bases each). V lost 5 bases to trimming and J lost 7 bases, with 20 bases between them. CDR3 size: 15 residues. The germline CDR1 and CDR2 sequences are SEHNR and FQNEAQ (reference sequence). The CDR3 bases are TGTGCCAGCAGCCCCGGGGACGAACGTCTGGGGACCCAGTACTTC. Its translation is CASSPGDERLGTQYF. Filled out from reference TRBV7-9 and TRBJ2-5, the complete variable domain reads DTGVSQNPRHKITKRGQNVTFRCDPISEHNRLYWYRQTLGQGPEFLTYFQNEAQLEKSRLLSDRFSAERPKGSFSTLEIQRTEQGDSAMYLCASSPGDERLGTQYFGPGTRLLVL.

This clonotype was detected only a few times. This could be a read error, since a much larger clone is one nucleotide away. V is TRBV20-1 and J is TRBJ2-1, with 14 bases matching TRBD2. The CDR3 is 15 residues long. J gave up 6 bases and V 6 bases, and 7 bases lay outside the gene matches. CDR1 and CDR2 from the germline V gene are DFQATT and SNEGSKA (reference sequence). DNA of the CDR3: TGCAGTGCACCTCAGGGACTAGCGGGAGCCAATGAGCAGTTCTTC. The encoded protein is CSAPQGLAGANEQFF.

This clonotype was counted at least ten times. The chain uses TRBV28 and TRBJ1-5; no clear D. Looked up from germline, CDR1 is MDHEN and CDR2 is SYDVKM. V dropped 7 bases and J dropped 4 bases, with 17 bases sitting between them. The CDR3 is 15 residues long. The CDR3 protein is CASTHSGDTNQPQHF. Written as DNA, the CDR3 is TGTGCCAGCACCCACTCCGGGGATACGAATCAGCCCCAGCATTTT.

This clonotype appeared many times. This chain joins TRBV12-5 and TRBJ2-3; D not resolved. CDR3 size: 11 residues. From germline, CDR1 is LGHNT and CDR2 FRNRAP. V was clipped by 6 bases and J by 6 bases, with 7 bases between them. This CDR3 is CASGAPDTQYF. The CDR3 DNA is TGTGCTAGTGGGGCTCCGGATACGCAGTATTTT.

This clonotype was seen repeatedly, ten times or more. V gene TRBV27 combines with J gene TRBJ2-2; 11 nucleotides match TRBD1. This CDR3 spans 15 amino acids. Germline V lookup: CDR1 MNHEY, CDR2 SMNVEV (reference sequence). V trimming: 6 bases; J trimming: 3 bases; junction bases outside the gene matches: 3. CDR3 loop: CASSPDRGHTGELFF. The CDR3 coding sequence is TGTGCCAGCAGCCCGGACAGGGGGCACACCGGGGAGCTGTTTTTT.

This clonotype has ten or more counts. The J gene is TRBJ2-4, the V gene TRBV10-3; the D is unclear. V was cut by 2 bases and J by 2 bases, with 10 bases left in between. The CDR3 spans 15 residues. Germline lookup yields CDR1 ENHRY and CDR2 SYGVKD. For the CDR3, the DNA is TGTGCCATCAGTGAGGGGGTAGTAACCAAAAACATTCAGTACTTC. It is translated as CAISEGVVTKNIQYF.

This clonotype was observed a few times. The chain recombines TRBV4-2 with TRBJ2-5; 10 nucleotides line up with TRBD2. V trimming: 4 bases; J trimming: 3 bases; junction bases outside the gene matches: 8. CDR3 length: 16 residues. Germline V lookup: CDR1 LGHNA, CDR2 YNFKEQ. The DNA of the CDR3 is TGTGCCAGCAGCCGTAAACTAGCGGGGCCTGAAGAGACCCAGTACTTC. Encoded protein: CASSRKLAGPEETQYF.

This clonotype was observed many times. The rearrangement joins TRBV11-2 to TRBJ1-1, with no clear D. Deletions cut 0 bases from V and 0 bases from J, with 8 bases between. CDR3 size: 15 residues. CDR1 is SGHAT, CDR2 FQNNGV, per germline. CDR3 bases: TGTGCCAGCAGCTTAGAGGGCAGCTTGAACACTGAAGCTTTCTTT. As protein: CASSLEGSLNTEAFF.

This clonotype was detected ten times or more. The chain has TRBV5-1 and TRBJ2-7; no clear D. This CDR3 has 14 residues. V was trimmed by 3 bases and J by 0 bases, leaving 10 bases between them. Per germline, CDR1 SGHRS and CDR2 YFSETQ. The CDR3 sequence: CASSSVQSSYEQYF. The CDR3 region has the DNA TGCGCCAGCAGCTCGGTCCAAAGCTCCTACGAGCAGTACTTC.

In this sample, this clonotype turned up many times. For the CDR3, the DNA is TGTGCCAGCAGCTTGGACAGGGGTGTCTTATACGAGCAGTACTTC. It encodes CASSLDRGVLYEQYF. This rearrangement joins TRBV11-2 to TRBJ2-7, with 9 nucleotides matching TRBD1. The CDR3 sequence is 15 residues long. CDR1 is SGHAT, CDR2 FQNNGV, per germline. The trim removed 3 bases at V and 4 bases at J, leaving 7 bases unmatched.

Details on this clonotype: This may be a read error: a much more frequent sequence differs by one nucleotide. The chain has TRBV10-3 and TRBJ2-7, with D tentatively TRBD2 (6 bases). With 5 bases removed from V and 5 bases from J, the gap between germline ends came to 16 bases. The germline V gene encodes CDR1 ENHRY and CDR2 SYGVKD. The CDR3 length is 14 residues. In DNA, the CDR3 is TGTGCCATCAGTTACGGCGGCAGGAGGGACGAGCAGTACTTC. Protein product: CAISYGGRRDEQYF.